This T cell receptor (beta chain) derives from a study of cytomegalovirus exposure and HLA in healthy donors. PCR involved 60 Vbeta and 13 Jbeta primers. Generated by immunoSEQ multiplex PCR, the TCRdb table keeps only in-frame clones and is missing some. The sample shows about 89,000 clones, over 75% of them seen only once. Study-wide results and caveats: Clonal expansion, a later analysis showed, was greater in HLA-associated TCR beta chains than in equally common others. Presence/absence analyses supposed approximately even sequencing depth among donors.

Note on this clone: Its specificity is unknown.

Trimming removed 6 bases at V and 0 bases at J, with 12 bases between. The CDR3 is 15 residues long. The germline V gene encodes CDR1 MNHEY and CDR2 SMNVEV (reference sequence). The clonotype originates from a female donor in good health and CMV-seropositive. Sequencing was done on a sample of PBMCs. The chain uses TRBV27 and TRBJ1-5, with TRBD1 as a possible D gene (6 bases). CDR3 DNA sequence: TGTGCCAGCAGACTAGGACAGTATAGCAATCAGCCCCAGCATTTT. Translation gives CASRLGQYSNQPQHF.